This T cell receptor beta chain was sequenced in a study of post-analysis software for immune sequencing data. Study-wide context: The disease courses covered relapsing-remitting, secondary progressive and progressive-relapsing multiple sclerosis. Study outcomes and limitations: TRBV5-6, TRBV5-1 and TRBV20-1 belonged to a set of a handful of TRBV segments that were more frequent in patients than controls. Samples made in the same batch grouped tightly together by F measure. Among multiple sclerosis patients, normalized Chao1 diversity was significantly below that of controls.

Unique molecular identifiers had been added to the TCR beta cDNA libraries. Starting from about 0.98 to 11 million T cells, the study yielded roughly 0.5 million cDNA molecules. TCRdb redid the calling of the PCR reads with MiXCR, one entry per CDR3 protein. The sample consists of a few hundred thousand distinct CDR3 sequences, about 38% of them appearing once. V lost 3 bases and J lost 5; bases outside the gene matches: 8. This CDR3 has 15 residues. Per germline, CDR1 MNHNS and CDR2 SASEGT. This clonotype was recorded at least ten times. Its antigen remains unknown. This receptor was identified in a girl aged 10 to 17 with multiple sclerosis. The chain combines TRBV6-1 with TRBJ2-5; 8 bases align to TRBD2. Specimen: blood. The CDR3 region is CASSDSIGGGETQYF. CDR3 bases: TGTGCCAGCAGTGATTCTATCGGGGGGGGGGAGACCCAGTACTTC.